This T cell receptor beta chain was profiled in a study of radiation and T cells in renal cell carcinoma. Time point given: blood 4 weeks post-SBRT, at nephrectomy. Sample treatment: 15 Gy SBRT to primary tumor, nephrectomy 4 weeks later. The CDR3 covers 13 residues. Trimming took 6 bases from V and 8 from J, leaving 13 bases between them. Germline loops: CDR1 SGHAT, CDR2 FQNNGV. Data came from immunoSEQ multiplex PCR; TCRdb stores just in-frame clones and leaves some out. Here the sample spans under 100,000 clones, roughly 88% being singletons. Sample: blood, taken from a patient whose treatment included radiotherapy and nephrectomy. This receptor was taken from a man aged 60-69 years with renal cell carcinoma. This rearrangement joins TRBV11-2 to TRBJ1-4; D remains unclear. The CDR3 DNA reads TGTGCCAGCAGATCAGACGGGAGAGAAAAACTGTTTTTT. Translated: CASRSDGREKLFF.